Below, 8 T cell receptor beta chains from the same sample are listed, as sequenced in a study of T cell responses to AZD1222 COVID-19 vaccine. Assay: immunoSEQ multiplex PCR; the TCRdb copy retains only in-frame clones and omits some. Here the sample spans tens of thousands of clones, about 89% being singletons. The sample in question was peripheral blood, obtained 28 days after the second AZD1222 dose. These receptors were obtained from an adult who received the AZD1222 COVID-19 vaccine.

The V call is TRBV6-4, the J call TRBJ2-2; D is undetermined. Per germline, CDR1 MRHNA and CDR2 SNTAGT. CDR3 size: 14 residues. V lost 4 bases, J lost 5 bases, and 11 bases lay in between. The CDR3 loop reads CASSASGWTGELFF. In nucleotides, the CDR3 is TGTGCCAGCAGTGCTTCAGGCTGGACCGGGGAGCTGTTTTTT.

V usage is TRBV7-3 and J usage is TRBJ2-1, with D perhaps TRBD1 (6 bases). The CDR3 is 18 residues long. V was trimmed by 1 base and J by 1 base, leaving 17 bases between them. Germline-derived CDR1 and CDR2 are SGHTA and FQGTGA. CDR3 amino acids: CASSLNGAGTLSYNEQFF. For the CDR3, the DNA is TGTGCCAGCAGCTTAAACGGGGCCGGGACACTTTCCTACAATGAGCAGTTCTTC.

V and J are TRBV7-2 and TRBJ1-2; D gene uncertain. CDR3 length: 13 residues. CDR1 is SGHTA and CDR2 is FQGNSA in the germline V gene. V lost 6 bases to trimming and J lost 6 bases, with 14 bases between them. The DNA for the CDR3 is TGTGCCAGCAGTTATGAGAGGATGGATGGCTACACCTTC. The encoded protein is CASSYERMDGYTF. The full variable domain, in which reference TRBV7-2 and TRBJ1-2 provide the parts outside the CDR3, is GAGVSQSPSNKVTEKGKDVELRCDPISGHTALYWYRQSLGQGLEFLIYFQGNSAPDKSGLPSDRFSAERTGGSVSTLTIQRTQQEDSAVYLCASSYERMDGYTFGSGTRLTVV.

The V gene is TRBV3-1 (or the pseudogene TRBV3-2), the J gene TRBJ1-6, with a weak D call TRBD1 (6 bases). Germline assignment: CDR1 LGHDT and CDR2 YNNKEL (reference sequence). The ends were cut back, 3 bases at V and 8 bases at J, with 17 bases in the middle. This CDR3 has 16 amino acids. The CDR3 region is CASSQRGGGRDSPLHF. The CDR3 bases are TGTGCCAGCAGCCAGCGCGGGGGGGGCAGGGATTCACCCCTCCACTTT.

The gene calls are TRBV4-1 and TRBJ2-7; TRBD2 aligns across 11 bases. Per the germline V gene, CDR1 is MGHRA and CDR2 is YSYEKL. The V gene end was trimmed by 0 bases and the J gene end by 0 bases; junction bases not matched to a gene: 1. This CDR3 contains 16 residues. The CDR3 DNA reads as TGCGCCAGCAGCCAAGATACTAGCGGGAGCTCCTACGAGCAGTACTTC. It encodes CASSQDTSGSSYEQYF.

V gene TRBV28 combines with J gene TRBJ1-3; D is ambiguous. Germline CDR1 and CDR2: MDHEN and SYDVKM. This CDR3 spans 11 amino acids. Trimming removed 6 bases from V and 4 bases from J, with 4 bases in between. In DNA, the CDR3 is TGTGCCAGCAGGACCGGAAACACCATATATTTT. This encodes CASRTGNTIYF.

V is TRBV5-1 and J is TRBJ2-3, with D tentatively TRBD1 (6 bases). The CDR3 has 14 residues. The ends were cut back, 4 bases at V and 0 bases at J, with 9 bases in the middle. Germline V gene data show CDR1 as SGHRS and CDR2 as YFSETQ. The CDR3 loop reads CASSAGTSTDTQYF. CDR3 DNA sequence: TGCGCCAGCAGCGCCGGGACAAGCACAGATACGCAGTATTTT.

V usage is TRBV6-5 and J usage is TRBJ1-1; perhaps TRBD1 as D (5 bases). CDR3 size: 15 residues. Trimming removed 2 bases at V and 4 bases at J, with 14 bases between. Germline V lookup: CDR1 MNHEY, CDR2 SVGAGI. CDR3 loop: CASSYHLFRGTEAFF. In nucleotides, the CDR3 is TGTGCCAGCAGTTACCATCTCTTTAGGGGCACTGAAGCTTTCTTT.